This T cell receptor beta chain was obtained from a study of cytomegalovirus exposure and HLA in healthy donors (dated by TCRdb to about 2017). Looking at the study overall: A later analysis indicated that the 90 to 150 validation repertoires were generated on the platform also employed for the 600 to 750 repertoires of the first cohort. The study was designed to test whether signatures of past pathogen exposure could be identified by cataloging public T cell receptors. Besides the first cohort of 666 subjects, a separate validation cohort made up of 120 different subjects was used. The study combined high-throughput TCR immunosequencing, statistical association of individual TCRs with disease status, and machine learning to predict cytomegalovirus infection status. The research as a whole found: In both the original and validation cohorts, the classifier was reported to diagnose cytomegalovirus status with high specificity and sensitivity. In vitro tests confirmed that a few of the cytomegalovirus-associated TCR beta chains recognize cytomegalovirus antigens. All 120 or so repertoires were used to score co-occurrence in the validation cohort in a later analysis, because that analysis had no HLA typing for the cohort. In a later analysis, TCRs clustered in the first cohort were found to also tend to co-occur in the 130 or so validation repertoires, with about 93% of cluster scores above 0. Most TCR sequences were observed very rarely across donors, whereas some public TCRs were present in many individuals. The study listed approximately 150 TCR beta chains as associated with cytomegalovirus. The authors suggested that the approach could potentially be generalized to other disease states and immunological phenotypes.

The library was produced with the immunoSEQ multiplex PCR assay. Per the authors' processing: A statistical classification framework was built for diagnosing cytomegalovirus status from the catalog of TCR beta chain sequences. Here the immuneACCESS table is served through TCRdb, limited to in-frame sequences with V and J called. Missing clones are a known gap in these copies; in checked studies unresolved V genes cover under half, and the rest lacks a known reason. Clone size and V and J calls were adopted from that table, with D and trimming inferred from the DNA. The sample has approximately 140,000 clones on record, around 90% of them singletons. The ten largest clones represent 7.5% to 10% of the sample. Comments on this clone: It lacks a known antigen. Per-base quality was not reported, and no clone a single base away is much larger than it.

The donors belonged to the validation cohort of approximately 130 subjects, which was separate from the roughly 700-subject first cohort. V gives up 5 bases and J gives up 0 bases, and the segment between their germline ends measures 11 bases. Per the germline V gene, SGHNT is the CDR1 and YENEEA is the CDR2. The CDR3 runs 15 residues from the cysteine to the phenylalanine. Only the CDR3 region is kept as DNA, spanning 45 bases read in frame from base 1. This receptor was identified in a woman aged 18-30 years in good health and CMV-seropositive. Sequencing used PBMCs. This chain is built from TRBV11-3 and TRBJ2-1, with no reliable assignment of the D segment. The DNA sequence reads TGTGCCAGCAGCCCCGACTGGAGCTCCTACAATGAGCAGTTCTTC. This encodes CASSPDWSSYNEQFF.